This TCR beta chain comes out of a study of response to subunit inactivated influenza vaccine. TCRdb re-called the RT-PCR reads through MiXCR, storing one row per CDR3 protein. The table includes around 320,000 distinct CDR3 sequences, about 20% detected once. This CDR3 has 15 amino acids. Trimming took off 2 bases at V and 5 bases at J, with 15 bases between the two ends. The sample holds a few counts of this clonotype. The input for sequencing was PBMCs from blood, taken about 20 months after vaccination. The sequence was obtained from a man between 45 and 75 years old who received an inactivated influenza vaccine. The chain has TRBV12-3 or TRBV12-4 and TRBJ1-1; the D is unclear. The CDR3 sequence is CASSLSGSLGTEAFF. In nucleotides, the CDR3 is TGTGCCAGCAGTTTATCCGGGTCTTTGGGAACTGAAGCTTTCTTT.